The T cell receptor beta chain described here comes from a study of blood T cell repertoires in COVID-19. The CDR3 consists of 15 residues. V trimming: 1 base; J trimming: 6 bases; junction bases outside the gene matches: 7. Germline CDR1 reads PRHDT; CDR2 reads FYEKMQ (reference sequence). Measured with immunoSEQ multiplex PCR; TCRdb has only the in-frame clones, and not every one. The sample lists under 20,000 clones, 85% to 95% seen once, with around 5% in the top ten. The origin of this receptor is a human donor in a cohort sampled during active COVID-19. The source material was peripheral blood. The chain couples TRBV13 to TRBJ2-7; 9 bases match TRBD2. The CDR3 DNA is TGTGCCAGCAGCTTAGTAGGAGCGGGAGGCGGCGAGCAGTACTTC. Protein: CASSLVGAGGGEQYF.